What follows describes a single TCR beta chain. TCR beta CDR3 region amplification was performed from RNA transcripts. First-round RT-PCR with HTBI primers amplified the TCR CDR3 region. TCRdb reanalysed the multiplex PCR reads using MiXCR and keeps one entry per CDR3 protein. The repertoire holds under 65,000 distinct CDR3 sequences, approximately 57% seen once, with approximately 3.3% in the top ten. The sample originates from a study of T cells in Graves' hyperthyroidism and ophthalmopathy. With V trimmed by 1 base and J by 3 bases, 5 bases remained unmatched. Germline CDR1 reads SGHRS; CDR2 reads YFSETQ. The length of the CDR3 is 15 residues.

The TCR originated in a woman aged 55-70 years with Graves' ophthalmopathy. The genes are TRBV5-1 and TRBJ2-7; 9 bases map to TRBD1. The source material was blood. The CDR3 DNA sequence: TGCGCCAGCAGCTTGTTGGGGACAGGGAACTACGAGCAGTACTTC. It encodes CASSLLGTGNYEQYF.